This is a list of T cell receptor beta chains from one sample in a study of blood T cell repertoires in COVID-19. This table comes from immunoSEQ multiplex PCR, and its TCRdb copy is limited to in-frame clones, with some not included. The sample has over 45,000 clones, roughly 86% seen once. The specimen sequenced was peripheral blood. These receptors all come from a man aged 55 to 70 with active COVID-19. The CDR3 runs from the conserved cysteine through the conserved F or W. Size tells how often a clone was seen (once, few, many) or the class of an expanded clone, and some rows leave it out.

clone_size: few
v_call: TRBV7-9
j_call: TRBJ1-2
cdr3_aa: CASSGGTAGYGYTF

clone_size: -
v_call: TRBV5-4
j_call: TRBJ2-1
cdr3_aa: CASSTGLAGSYNEQFF

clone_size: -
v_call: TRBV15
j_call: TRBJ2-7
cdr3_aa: CATSRDRVPGGSYEQYF

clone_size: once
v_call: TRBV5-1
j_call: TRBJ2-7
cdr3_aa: CASSLAGGRSYEQYF

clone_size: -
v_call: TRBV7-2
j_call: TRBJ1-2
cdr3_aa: CASSLDRSYGYTF

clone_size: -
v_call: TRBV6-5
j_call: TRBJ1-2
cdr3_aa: CASSYPGSYGYTF

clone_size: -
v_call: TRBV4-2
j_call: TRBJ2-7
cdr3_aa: CASSQEVSAPREQYF

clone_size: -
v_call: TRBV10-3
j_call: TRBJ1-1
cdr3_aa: CAISESYRAHTEAFF

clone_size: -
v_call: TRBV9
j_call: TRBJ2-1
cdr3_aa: CASSSGLADSYNEQFF

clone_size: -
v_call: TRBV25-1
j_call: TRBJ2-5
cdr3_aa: CASSPRLAGQETQYF

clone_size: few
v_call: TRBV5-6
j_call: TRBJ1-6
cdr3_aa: CASSLAGVRNSPLHF

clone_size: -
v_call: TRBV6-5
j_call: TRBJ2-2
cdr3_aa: CASSYSPSGNTGELFF

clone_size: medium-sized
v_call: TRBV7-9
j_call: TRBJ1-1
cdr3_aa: CASSLAQGIGTEAFF

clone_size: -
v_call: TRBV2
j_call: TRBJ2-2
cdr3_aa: CASSEQGGGRAGELFF

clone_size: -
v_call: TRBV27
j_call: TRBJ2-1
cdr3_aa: CASSGGNEQFF

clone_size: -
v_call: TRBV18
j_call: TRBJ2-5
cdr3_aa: CASSPGLAGGETQYF

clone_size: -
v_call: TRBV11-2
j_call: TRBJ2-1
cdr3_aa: CASSLGYRGEDEQFF

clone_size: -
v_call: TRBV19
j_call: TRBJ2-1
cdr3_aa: CASSSTGGYNEQFF

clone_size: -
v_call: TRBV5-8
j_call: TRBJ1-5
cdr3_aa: CASSGSGTGASNQPQHF

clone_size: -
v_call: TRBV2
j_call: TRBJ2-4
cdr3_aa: CASSAERGLAKNIQYF

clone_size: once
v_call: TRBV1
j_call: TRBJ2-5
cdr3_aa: CTSSLRDRVLETQYF

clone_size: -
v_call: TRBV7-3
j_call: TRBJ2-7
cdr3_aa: CASSPTGGKEEQYF

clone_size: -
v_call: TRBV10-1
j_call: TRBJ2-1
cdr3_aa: CASSGHSPGSYNEQFF

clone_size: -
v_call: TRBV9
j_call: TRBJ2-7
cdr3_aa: CASSPPPASGNYEQYF

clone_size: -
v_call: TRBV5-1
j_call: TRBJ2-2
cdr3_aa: CASSLGQGGTGELFF

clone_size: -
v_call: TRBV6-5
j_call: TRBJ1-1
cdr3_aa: CASGADTANTEAFF

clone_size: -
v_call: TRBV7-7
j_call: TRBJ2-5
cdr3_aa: CASSLVGTGGLSETQYF

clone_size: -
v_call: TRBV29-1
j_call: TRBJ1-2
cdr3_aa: CSVADRNYGYTF

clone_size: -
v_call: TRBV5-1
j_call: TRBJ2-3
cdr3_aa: CASRSKTGTSTDTQYF

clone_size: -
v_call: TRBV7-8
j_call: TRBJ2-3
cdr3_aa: CASSLGLAGSTDTQYF

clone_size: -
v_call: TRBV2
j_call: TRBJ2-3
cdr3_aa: CASSERTGGAGPQYF

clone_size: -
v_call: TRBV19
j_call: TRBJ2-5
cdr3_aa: CASMYRGAQETQYF

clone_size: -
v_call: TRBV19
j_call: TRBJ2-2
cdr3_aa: CASRRQSGVGTGELFF

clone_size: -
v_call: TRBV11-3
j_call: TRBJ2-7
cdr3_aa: CASSPRLAGVYEQYF

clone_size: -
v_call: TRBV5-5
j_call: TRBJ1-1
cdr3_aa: CASSENRLQNTEAFF

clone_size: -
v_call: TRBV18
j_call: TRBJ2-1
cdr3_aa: CASSPPGGEGYNEQFF

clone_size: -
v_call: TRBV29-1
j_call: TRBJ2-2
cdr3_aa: CSVEGASGGTGELFF

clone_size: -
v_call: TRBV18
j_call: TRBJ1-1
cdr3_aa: CASSPPTQAEAFF

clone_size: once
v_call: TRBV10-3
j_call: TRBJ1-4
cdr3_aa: CAISEPGGWGNEKLFF

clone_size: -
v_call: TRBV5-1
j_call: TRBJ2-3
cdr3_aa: CASSSVSTDTQYF

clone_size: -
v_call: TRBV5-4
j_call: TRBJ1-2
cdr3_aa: CASTNTGGYGYTF

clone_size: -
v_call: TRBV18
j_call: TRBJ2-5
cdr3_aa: CASSLRGETQYF

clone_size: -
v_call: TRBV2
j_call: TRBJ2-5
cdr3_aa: CASSQQGAGETQYF

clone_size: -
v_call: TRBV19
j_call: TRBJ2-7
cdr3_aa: CASSILSGSGYEQYF

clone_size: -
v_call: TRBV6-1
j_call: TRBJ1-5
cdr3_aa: CASSEVGASNQPQHF